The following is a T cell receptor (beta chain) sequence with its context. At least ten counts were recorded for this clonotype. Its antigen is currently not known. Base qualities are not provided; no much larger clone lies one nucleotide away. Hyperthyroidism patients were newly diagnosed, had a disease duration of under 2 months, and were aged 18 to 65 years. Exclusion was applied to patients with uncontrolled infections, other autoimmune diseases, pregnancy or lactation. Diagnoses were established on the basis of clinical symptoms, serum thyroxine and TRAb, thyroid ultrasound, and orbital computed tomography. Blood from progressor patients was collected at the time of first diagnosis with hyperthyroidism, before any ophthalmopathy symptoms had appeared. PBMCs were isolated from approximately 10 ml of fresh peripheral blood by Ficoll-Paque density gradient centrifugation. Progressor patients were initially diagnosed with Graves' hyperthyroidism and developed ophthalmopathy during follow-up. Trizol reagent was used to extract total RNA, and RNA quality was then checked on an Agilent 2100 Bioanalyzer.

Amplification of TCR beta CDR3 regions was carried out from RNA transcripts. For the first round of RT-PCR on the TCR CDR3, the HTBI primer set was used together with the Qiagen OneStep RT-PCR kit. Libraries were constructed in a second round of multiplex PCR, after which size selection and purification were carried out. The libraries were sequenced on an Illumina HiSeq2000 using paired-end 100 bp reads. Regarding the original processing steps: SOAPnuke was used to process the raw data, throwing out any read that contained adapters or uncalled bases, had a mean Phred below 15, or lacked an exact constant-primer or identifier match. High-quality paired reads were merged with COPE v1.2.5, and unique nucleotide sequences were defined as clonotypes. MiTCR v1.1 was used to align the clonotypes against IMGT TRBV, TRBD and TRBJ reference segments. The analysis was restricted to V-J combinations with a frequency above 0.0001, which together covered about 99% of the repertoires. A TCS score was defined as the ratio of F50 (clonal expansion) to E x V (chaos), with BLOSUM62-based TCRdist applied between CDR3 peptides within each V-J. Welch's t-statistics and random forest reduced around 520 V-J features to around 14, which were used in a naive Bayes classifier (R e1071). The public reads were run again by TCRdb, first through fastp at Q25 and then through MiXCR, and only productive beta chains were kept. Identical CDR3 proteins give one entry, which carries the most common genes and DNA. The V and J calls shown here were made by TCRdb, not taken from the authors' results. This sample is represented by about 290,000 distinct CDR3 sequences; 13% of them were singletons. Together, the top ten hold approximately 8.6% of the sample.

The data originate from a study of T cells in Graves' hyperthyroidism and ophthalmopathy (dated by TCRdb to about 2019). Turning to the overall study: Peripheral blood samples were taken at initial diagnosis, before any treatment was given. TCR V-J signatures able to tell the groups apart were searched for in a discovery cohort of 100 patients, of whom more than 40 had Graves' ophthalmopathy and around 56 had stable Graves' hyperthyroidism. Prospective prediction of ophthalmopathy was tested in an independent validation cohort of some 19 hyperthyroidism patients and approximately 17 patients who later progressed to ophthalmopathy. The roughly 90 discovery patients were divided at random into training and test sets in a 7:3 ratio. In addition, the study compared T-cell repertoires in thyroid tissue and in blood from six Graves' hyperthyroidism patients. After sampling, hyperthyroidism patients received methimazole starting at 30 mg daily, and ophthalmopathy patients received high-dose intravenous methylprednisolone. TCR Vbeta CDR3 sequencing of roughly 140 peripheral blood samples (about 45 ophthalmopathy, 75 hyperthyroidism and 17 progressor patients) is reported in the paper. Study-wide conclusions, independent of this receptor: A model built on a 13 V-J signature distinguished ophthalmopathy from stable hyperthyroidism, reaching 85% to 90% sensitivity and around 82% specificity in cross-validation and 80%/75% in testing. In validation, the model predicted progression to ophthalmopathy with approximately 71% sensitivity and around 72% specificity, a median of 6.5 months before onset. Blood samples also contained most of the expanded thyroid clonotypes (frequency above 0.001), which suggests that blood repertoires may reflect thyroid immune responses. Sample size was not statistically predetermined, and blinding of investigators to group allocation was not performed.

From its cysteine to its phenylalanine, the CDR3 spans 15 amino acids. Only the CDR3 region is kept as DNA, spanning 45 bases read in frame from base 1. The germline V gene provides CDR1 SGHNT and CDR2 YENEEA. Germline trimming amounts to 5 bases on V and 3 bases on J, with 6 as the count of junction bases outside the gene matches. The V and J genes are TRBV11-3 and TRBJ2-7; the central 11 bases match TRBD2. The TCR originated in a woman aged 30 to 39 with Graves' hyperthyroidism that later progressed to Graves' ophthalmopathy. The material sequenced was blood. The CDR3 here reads CASSATSGAIYEQYF. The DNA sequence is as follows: TGTGCCAGCAGCGCGACTAGCGGGGCGATCTACGAGCAGTACTTC.